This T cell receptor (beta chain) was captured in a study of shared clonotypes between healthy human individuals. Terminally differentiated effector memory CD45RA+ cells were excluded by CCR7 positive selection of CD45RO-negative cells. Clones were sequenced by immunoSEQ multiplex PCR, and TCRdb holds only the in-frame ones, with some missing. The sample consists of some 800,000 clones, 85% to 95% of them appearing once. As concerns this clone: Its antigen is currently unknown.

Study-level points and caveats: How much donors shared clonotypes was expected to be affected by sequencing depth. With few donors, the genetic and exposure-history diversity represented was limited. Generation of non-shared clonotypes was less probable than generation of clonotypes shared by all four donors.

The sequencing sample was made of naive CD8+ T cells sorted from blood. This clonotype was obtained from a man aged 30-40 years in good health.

The chain's CDR3 is CASGLASSGIPTDTQYF. CDR3 sequence (DNA): TGTGCTAGTGGTTTGGCTTCTAGCGGGATTCCGACAGATACGCAGTATTTT. The chain links TRBV12-5 to TRBJ2-3, with 9 bases lining up with TRBD2. Germline V gene lookup returns CDR1 LGHNT and CDR2 FRNRAP. This CDR3 comprises 17 residues. J was trimmed by 3 bases and V by 1 base; bases with no gene match: 8.